This T cell receptor beta chain came from a study of early T cells in non-severe SARS-CoV-2 infection. Across the study: Chains stayed unpaired after sequencing of bulk RNA from unsorted whole blood.

This CDR3 has 12 amino acids. Trimming removed 7 bases from V and 5 bases from J; junction bases left unmatched: 5. In germline, CDR1 is SQVTM, CDR2 ANQGSEA. Study-wide findings and caveats: Anti-spike CD8 responses were favored in VDJdb matching, and private and CD4 specificities were missed.

Worth noting for this clonotype: Its cognate antigen is unknown.

The TCR library protocol attached unique molecular identifiers to the individual cDNA molecules. Each CDR3 protein gets one entry after TCRdb re-called the 5' RACE reads with MiXCR. The sample lists about 80,000 distinct CDR3 sequences; 9% to 14% were seen once. Sequencing input: whole blood. V is TRBV29-1 and J is TRBJ2-5, with 9 bases identical to TRBD1. The source is an adult who was a healthcare worker with PCR-confirmed SARS-CoV-2 infection or an uninfected control (not recorded which). The CDR3 here is CSAGQGMETQYF. CDR3 nucleotide sequence: TGCAGCGCCGGACAGGGGATGGAGACCCAGTACTTC.